The T cell receptor (beta chain) under discussion was sequenced for a study of blood T cell repertoires in COVID-19. Whole-study context: COVID-19 samples, acute and convalescent, were from the United States, Italy and Spain. The cDNA or gDNA used as material had been derived from T cells, B-cell-depleted T cells, or PBMCs.

Seattle patients were enrolled while actively infected and followed longitudinally. How the authors handled the data: Reference gene primer amplification gave estimated nucleated cell counts. Clones were read by immunoSEQ multiplex PCR, and TCRdb kept only the in-frame ones, dropping some. For V, J and clone size, that table is used; D and trimming come from the DNA. The table shows 250,000 to 300,000 clones, with around 91% occurring only once. The germline V gene has CDR1 MNHNS and CDR2 SASEGT. V was cut by 3 bases and J by 7 bases, with 13 bases left in between. The CDR3 covers 13 residues. The sample consisted of peripheral blood. This receptor was obtained from a woman aged 55-75 years with COVID-19, enrolled during active disease. J is TRBJ2-7 and V is TRBV6-1, with D maybe TRBD1 (6 bases). Written as DNA, the CDR3 is TGTGCCAGCAGTGATCGAGGACAGACAGAGCAGTACTTC. Residues: CASSDRGQTEQYF.